Below, 27 T cell receptor beta chains from the same sample are listed, as sequenced in a study of T-cell memory formation after mild COVID-19. Using its own MiXCR run on the 5' RACE reads, TCRdb lists one record per CDR3 protein. The sample holds some 410,000 distinct CDR3 sequences, around a quarter seen once. The specimen sequenced was PBMCs or a T cell subset sorted from them (not recorded which). These receptors came from an adult woman who had mild COVID-19 (a few samples of this study predate the infection). Cell type and time point are not known.

Concerning this clonotype itself: A much larger clone sits a single nucleotide away, making a read error possible. V gene TRBV6-2 or TRBV6-3 combines with J gene TRBJ1-1; D is unresolved. CDR3 length: 13 residues. Germline CDR1 is MNHEY and CDR2 is SVGEGT. Trimming shortened V by 1 base and J by 5 bases, and 8 bases separated the two germline ends. The CDR3 bases are TGTGCCAGCAGTTACTTGGGGAAAACTGAAGCTTTCTTT. It is translated as CASSYLGKTEAFF.

The chain combines TRBV28 with TRBJ2-5; weak D call: TRBD1 (6 bases). The germline gives CDR1 MDHEN, CDR2 SYDVKM. The CDR3 has 17 amino acids. Trimming pared 4 bases from V and 1 base from J, leaving 19 bases between. The CDR3, as DNA: TGTGCCAGCAGTTCCTGGACAGATAATCCCATCCAAGAGACCCAGTACTTC. As protein: CASSSWTDNPIQETQYF.

There are a few counts of this clonotype. The CDR3: CASSTGQGGYGYTF. CDR3 bases: TGTGCCAGCAGCACAGGACAGGGGGGCTATGGCTACACCTTC. The J gene is TRBJ1-2, the V gene TRBV5-6; TRBD1 matches 10 bases. V gave up 4 bases and J gave up 4 bases; unmatched junction bases: 4. Germline lookup yields CDR1 SGHDT and CDR2 YYEEEE. The CDR3 runs to 14 residues.

This clonotype was observed a handful of times. This chain joins TRBV5-6 and TRBJ2-5, with TRBD2 identical over 9 bases. CDR3 size: 14 residues. Germline V gives CDR1 SGHDT, CDR2 YYEEEE. The V segment lost 4 bases and the J segment 7 bases; nucleotides outside the gene matches: 8. The CDR3 sequence is CASSLSGGTVTQYF. CDR3 nucleotide sequence: TGTGCCAGCAGCCTTAGCGGGGGAACCGTGACCCAGTACTTC.

This clonotype came up a few times. This rearrangement joins TRBV29-1 to TRBJ2-2; D is uncertain. This CDR3 region has 11 residues. Germline V gives CDR1 SQVTM, CDR2 ANQGSEA. V lost 7 bases and J lost 2, with 5 bases in between. This CDR3 reads CSAFNTGELFF. The DNA for the CDR3 is TGCAGCGCTTTTAACACCGGGGAGCTGTTTTTT.

This clonotype has a handful of counts. This chain joins TRBV28 and TRBJ2-3, with D possibly being TRBD1 or TRBD2 (6 bases each). The germline V and J ends were trimmed by 3 bases and 0 bases, with 13 bases remaining between them. The CDR3 is 16 residues long. Germline CDR1 reads MDHEN; CDR2 reads SYDVKM. CDR3 protein: CASSFLGGSSTDTQYF. The CDR3 nucleotides are TGTGCCAGCAGTTTTCTGGGGGGCTCTAGCACAGATACGCAGTATTTT.

This chain links TRBV15 with TRBJ2-3; D remains ambiguous. The CDR3 has 14 residues. V lost 1 base and J 2 bases, leaving 7 bases between the germline ends. CDR1 is LNHNV and CDR2 is YYDKDF in the germline V gene (reference sequence). The CDR3 DNA sequence: TGTGCCACCAGCAGAGCGCGAAACACAGATACGCAGTATTTT. Amino acids: CATSRARNTDTQYF. Variable domain in full (rest from reference TRBV15 and TRBJ2-3): DAMVIQNPRYQVTQFGKPVTLSCSQTLNHNVMYWYQQKSSQAPKLLFHYYDKDFNNEADTPDNFQSRRPNTSFCFLDIRSPGLGDTAMYLCATSRARNTDTQYFGPGTRLTVL.

The sample holds a few counts of this clonotype. The chain is built from TRBV11-3 and TRBJ2-1; 9 bases map to TRBD2. CDR1 SGHNT and CDR2 YENEEA come from the germline V gene. The CDR3 extends over 18 amino acids. V trimming: 6 bases; J trimming: 8 bases; junction bases outside the gene matches: 20. This chain's CDR3 is CASSPSGLADRALDEQFF. The CDR3 nucleotides are TGTGCCAGCAGTCCGTCGGGACTAGCCGACCGGGCTCTGGATGAGCAGTTCTTC.

This rearrangement joins TRBV29-1 to TRBJ2-1; D possibly matches TRBD1 or TRBD2 (6 bases each). Trimming removed 7 bases at V and 0 bases at J, with 16 bases between. Per germline, CDR1 SQVTM and CDR2 ANQGSEA. This CDR3 comprises 15 residues. CDR3 loop: CSAPVGGGSYNEQFF. The DNA of the CDR3 is TGCAGCGCCCCTGTCGGAGGGGGCTCCTACAATGAGCAGTTCTTC.

V usage is TRBV12-3 or TRBV12-4 and J usage is TRBJ2-5; D remains ambiguous. The V end lost 3 bases, the J end lost 5 bases, and 16 bases lay between the germline ends. CDR3 length: 15 amino acids. The chain's CDR3 is CASSFANLPEETQYF. The CDR3 bases are TGTGCCAGCAGTTTTGCAAACCTCCCTGAGGAGACCCAGTACTTC.

The chain joins TRBV7-2 to TRBJ1-4; 7 nucleotides match TRBD1. After removal of 6 bases from V and 7 bases from J, the junction contained 8 bases not matched to a gene. The CDR3 is 14 amino acids. Germline CDR1 and CDR2: SGHTA and FQGNSA. In DNA, the CDR3 is TGTGCCAGCAGGAACTTCGGGACAGCTGAAAAACTGTTTTTT. Protein: CASRNFGTAEKLFF.

The table lists this clonotype with a few counts. The chain employs TRBV21-1 and TRBJ2-4; the DNA was not compared with TRBD2, the D call given in the table. TRBV21-1 is shown as a pseudogene. This CDR3 contains 19 residues. The CDR3 nucleotides read TGTGCCAGCAGCCAAAGGCGACTAGCGGATACCCTAGCCAAAAACATTCAGTACTTC. This translates into CASSQRRLADTLAKNIQYF.

This chain uses TRBV30 with TRBJ2-1; 11 positions agree with TRBD2. The CDR3 loop spans 14 amino acids. Germline V gene lookup returns CDR1 GTSNPN and CDR2 SVGIG (reference sequence). V lost 3 bases, J lost 7 bases, and 5 bases stayed unmatched. The CDR3 sequence is CAWRGTSGENEQFF. The CDR3 coding sequence is TGTGCCTGGAGGGGGACTAGCGGAGAGAATGAGCAGTTCTTC.

This clonotype was seen a few times. V and J are TRBV7-2 and TRBJ2-5; D possibly matches TRBD1 or TRBD2 (6 bases each). Trimming removed 3 bases at V and 4 bases at J, with 12 bases between. This CDR3 region has 14 residues. CDR1 SGHTA and CDR2 FQGNSA come from the germline V gene. The DNA of the CDR3 is TGTGCCAGCAGCTTTTGGGGGGCGGTAGAGACCCAGTACTTC. It is translated as CASSFWGAVETQYF.

This clonotype was observed a few times. This chain links TRBV15 with TRBJ2-7, with a possible D match to TRBD2 (6 bases). Per the germline V gene, CDR1 is LNHNV and CDR2 is YYDKDF (reference sequence). The CDR3 length is 16 residues. The V end was cut by 1 base, the J end by 2 bases, with 15 bases between. The CDR3 spells CATSRVVLGGTYEQYF. Here the CDR3 DNA reads TGTGCCACCAGCAGAGTGGTCCTAGGCGGGACCTACGAGCAGTACTTC.

CDR3: CASSARGLTYEQYF. CDR3 nucleotide sequence: TGTGCCAGCAGTGCACGGGGACTCACCTACGAGCAGTACTTC. The chain couples TRBV25-1 to TRBJ2-7, with a possible D match to TRBD2 (6 bases). CDR1 MGHDK and CDR2 SYGVNS come from the germline V gene. V lost 4 bases, J lost 2 bases, and 12 bases lay in between. The CDR3 totals 14 residues.

This chain uses TRBV12-3 or TRBV12-4 with TRBJ2-1; 8 bases match TRBD2. V lost 7 bases and J lost 1; bases outside the gene matches: 6. The CDR3 length is 15 residues. The chain's CDR3 is CASTLSSGSYNEQFF. The CDR3 bases are TGTGCCAGCACCCTGTCTAGCGGGTCCTACAATGAGCAGTTCTTC.

In this sample, this clonotype turned up a few times. The CDR3 nucleotides read TGCGCCAGCAGCCAGACGGTCACCTACGAGCAGTACTTC. Translated, it gives CASSQTVTYEQYF. The chain carries TRBV4-1 and TRBJ2-7; D remains unclear. Trimming stripped 3 bases from V and 2 bases from J, with 8 bases between. The CDR3 covers 13 residues. Germline V lookup: CDR1 MGHRA, CDR2 YSYEKL.

This clonotype was recorded a few times. The chain joins TRBV20-1 to TRBJ2-5; TRBD2 agrees at 7 bases. The V gene's germline CDR1 is DFQATT and CDR2 SNEGSKA (reference sequence). This CDR3 has 14 residues. Trimming at V came to 3 bases and at J to 1 base, leaving 5 bases not matched to a gene. The CDR3 region is CSARVLAVQETQYF. The CDR3 nucleotides are TGCAGTGCTAGGGTCCTAGCGGTCCAAGAGACCCAGTACTTC.

The V call is TRBV7-2, the J call TRBJ2-5; D gene uncertain. The CDR3 has 13 amino acids. The germline gives CDR1 SGHTA, CDR2 FQGNSA. The germline V and J ends were trimmed by 5 bases and 4 bases, with 11 bases remaining between them. CDR3: CASSTQTGETQYF. In DNA, the CDR3 is TGTGCCAGCAGCACTCAGACGGGAGAGACCCAGTACTTC.

This clonotype was counted a single time. The chain uses TRBV11-3 and TRBJ1-1; 8 positions match TRBD1. Germline CDR1 SGHNT, CDR2 YENEEA. J was trimmed by 3 bases and V by 2 bases; bases with no gene match: 5. The CDR3 is made up of 15 amino acids. The CDR3: CASSLQGALDTEAFF. The DNA of the CDR3 is TGTGCCAGCAGCTTACAGGGGGCGCTGGACACTGAAGCTTTCTTT.

The chain employs TRBV23-1 and TRBJ2-1, with 9 bases that match TRBD1. TRBV23-1 is recorded as an ORF, its role being uncertain. The CDR3 has 12 amino acids. Unmatched junction bases numbered 7, after V lost 10 bases and J lost 9 bases. CDR3 DNA sequence: TGCGCCACTGGACAGGGGTACGGTGAGCAGTTCTTC. Encoded protein: CATGQGYGEQFF.

The CDR3 reads CSATGTGNLRTEAFF. For the CDR3, the DNA is TGCAGCGCGACCGGGACAGGGAACCTGAGGACTGAAGCTTTCTTT. The V and J genes are TRBV29-1 and TRBJ1-1; 9 bases agree with TRBD1. J was trimmed by 5 bases and V by 7 bases; bases with no gene match: 14. This CDR3 has 15 amino acids. Per germline, CDR1 SQVTM and CDR2 ANQGSEA.

This clonotype has only one observation. This chain connects TRBV11-2 to TRBJ1-4, with TRBD1 matching over 10 bases. Germline V gives CDR1 SGHAT, CDR2 FQNNGV. The CDR3 length is 16 residues. V trimming: 5 bases; J trimming: 7 bases; junction bases outside the gene matches: 10. This CDR3 is CASSPTGTGDIEKLFF. The DNA of the CDR3 is TGTGCCAGCAGCCCGACCGGGACAGGGGATATTGAAAAACTGTTTTTT.

With regard to this clonotype: One end of the junction varies from germline; a read error may be responsible. This sequence joins TRBV7-7 and TRBJ2-1; TRBD2 agrees at 8 bases. This CDR3 is 17 amino acids long. Germline V gives CDR1 SSHAT, CDR2 FNYEAQ (reference sequence). The CDR3 nucleotides are TGTGCTAGCAGCCCCAGACTAGCGAGGAGCTCCTACAATGAGCAGTTCTTC. Residues: CASSPRLARSSYNEQFF.

This clonotype occurred a few times. V and J are TRBV29-1 and TRBJ2-1; TRBD1 or TRBD2 may be the D gene (6 bases each). With 7 bases removed from V and 6 bases from J, the gap between germline ends came to 22 bases. Germline V gene sequence: CDR1 SQVTM, CDR2 ANQGSEA. There are 15 residues in the CDR3. The CDR3, as DNA: TGCAGCGCCTGGAAGGGGGGAACATCTGTCAATGAGCAGTTCTTC. Its translation: CSAWKGGTSVNEQFF.

This chain links TRBV5-1 with TRBJ2-1; 10 bases fit TRBD1. The germline V gene has CDR1 SGHRS and CDR2 YFSETQ. Trimming cost V 3 bases and J 8 bases; bases outside gene matches: 8. The CDR3 extends over 15 amino acids. As DNA, the CDR3 is TGCGCCAGCAGCTCAGGGACAGGGGTGGGACATGAGCAGTTCTTC. Translation gives CASSSGTGVGHEQFF.